Shown below are 24 T cell receptor beta chains from a single sample sequenced in a study of cytomegalovirus exposure and HLA in healthy donors. The PCR employed 60 Vbeta primers together with 13 Jbeta primers. Data came from immunoSEQ multiplex PCR; TCRdb stores just in-frame clones and leaves some out. The listing records 130,000 to 150,000 clones. Source material: PBMCs. These receptors all stem from a man in his forties in good health and CMV-seronegative.

CDR3 in amino acids: CASSEGQGATGEAFF. CDR3 nucleotide sequence: TGCGCCAGCAGCGAGGGACAGGGGGCGACGGGTGAAGCTTTCTTT. The J gene is TRBJ1-1, the V gene TRBV5-1, with 12 bases identical to TRBD1. The junction had 8 bases not matched to a gene; V was cut back by 4 bases and J by 7 bases. The CDR3 is 15 residues long. Per the germline V gene, CDR1 is SGHRS and CDR2 is YFSETQ.

This chain links TRBV6-5 with TRBJ1-5, with D uncertain. Trimming cost V 7 bases and J 0 bases, with 13 bases left between them. Per germline, CDR1 MNHEY and CDR2 SVGAGI. There are 15 residues in the CDR3. CDR3 loop: CASTSGSYSNQPQHF. The CDR3 DNA follows: TGTGCCAGCACTTCAGGCTCTTATAGCAATCAGCCCCAGCATTTT.

The rearrangement joins TRBV5-1 to TRBJ2-5; a weak D match, TRBD1 (6 bases). The CDR3 runs 15 residues. Deletions cut 3 bases from V and 2 bases from J, with 14 bases between. Looked up from germline, CDR1 is SGHRS and CDR2 is YFSETQ. In nucleotides, the CDR3 is TGCGCCAGCAGCTCTACAGGGCAATGGCAAGAGACCCAGTACTTC. Translation: CASSSTGQWQETQYF.

The chain is built from TRBV15 and TRBJ2-4; possible D gene TRBD1, 6 bases. Per the germline V gene, CDR1 is LNHNV and CDR2 is YYDKDF (reference sequence). The CDR3 extends over 15 amino acids. V was cut by 2 bases and J by 1 base, with 9 bases left in between. CDR3 DNA sequence: TGTGCCACCAGCAGAATGCAGGGGGCCAAAAACATTCAGTACTTC. Its protein is CATSRMQGAKNIQYF.

This sequence joins TRBV5-4 and TRBJ1-5, with D possibly TRBD1 on 6 matching bases. Germline assignment: CDR1 SGHNT and CDR2 YYREEE (reference sequence). V lost 2 bases and J 5 bases, leaving 11 bases between the germline ends. This CDR3 has 14 residues. CDR3: CASSFWGGDQPQHF. Here the CDR3 DNA reads TGTGCCAGCAGCTTTTGGGGGGGCGATCAGCCCCAGCATTTT.

V usage is TRBV27 and J usage is TRBJ2-5, with a tentative D call TRBD1 (5 bases). The DNA end lines up better with TRBJ2-7; the J call may be wrong. The CDR3 covers 14 residues. Germline CDR1 MNHEY, CDR2 SMNVEV (reference sequence). CDR3 in DNA: TGTGCCAGCAACCAAGGGGATAATTCCTACGAGCAGTACTTC. It codes for CASNQGDNSYEQYF.

The chain is built from TRBV7-3 and TRBJ2-3; 7 bases match TRBD2. Germline loops: CDR1 SGHTA, CDR2 FQGTGA. Germline trimming cut 7 bases from V and 3 bases from J; bases unmatched to any gene: 7. CDR3 length: 14 residues. CDR3 sequence reads: CASNPGGNTDTQYF. The CDR3 DNA sequence: TGTGCCAGCAACCCGGGGGGTAATACAGATACGCAGTATTTT.

The CDR3 protein is CASSLLGGPDQPQHF. CDR3 nucleotide sequence: TGTGCCAGCAGCTTATTGGGGGGGCCTGATCAGCCCCAGCATTTT. The chain joins TRBV7-6 to TRBJ1-5, with a possible D match to TRBD1 (6 bases). Trimming stripped 2 bases from V and 5 bases from J, with 13 bases between. The germline V gene encodes CDR1 SGHVS and CDR2 FNYEAQ. This CDR3 comprises 15 residues.

The J gene is TRBJ1-5, the V gene TRBV5-1; 8 positions agree with TRBD1. From germline, CDR1 is SGHRS and CDR2 YFSETQ. The trim removed 2 bases at V and 6 bases at J, leaving 7 bases unmatched. The CDR3 length is 15 residues. CDR3 nucleotide sequence: TGCGCCAGCAGCTTAAGTGGGACAGGAGGTCAGCCCCAGCATTTT. It encodes CASSLSGTGGQPQHF.

The rearrangement links TRBV2 to TRBJ2-7; TRBD2 aligns across 8 bases. Germline V gives CDR1 SNHLY, CDR2 FYNNEI. The V and J ends lost 4 bases and 2 bases, in that order; junction bases with no gene match: 4. The CDR3 contains 14 residues. For the CDR3, the DNA is TGTGCCAGCAGTGCCGGGCGGGGGGCCTACGAGCAGTACTTC. Protein sequence: CASSAGRGAYEQYF.

The CDR3 reads CATNSLRASTDTQYF. The CDR3 nucleotides read TGTGCCACCAATTCCCTCAGGGCTAGCACAGATACGCAGTATTTT. The rearrangement uses TRBV15 and TRBJ2-3; possible D gene TRBD1, 5 bases. The germline gives CDR1 LNHNV, CDR2 YYDKDF (reference sequence). Trimming removed 7 bases at V and 0 bases at J, with 14 bases between. The CDR3 consists of 15 residues. Variable domain in full (rest from reference TRBV15 and TRBJ2-3): DAMVIQNPRYQVTQFGKPVTLSCSQTLNHNVMYWYQQKSSQAPKLLFHYYDKDFNNEADTPDNFQSRRPNTSFCFLDIRSPGLGDTAMYLCATNSLRASTDTQYFGPGTRLTVL.

The chain links TRBV6-6 to TRBJ1-5; D possibly corresponds to TRBD1 (6 bases). With 7 bases removed from V and 0 bases from J, the gap between germline ends came to 16 bases. Looked up from germline, CDR1 is MNHNY and CDR2 is SVGAGI (reference sequence). The CDR3 has 16 amino acids. CDR3 nucleotides: TGTGCCAGCACCTCGGACAGACCTTATAGCAATCAGCCCCAGCATTTT. Its translation: CASTSDRPYSNQPQHF.

This rearrangement joins TRBV15 to TRBJ2-7; D remains unclear. This CDR3 contains 13 residues. V lost 0 bases and J lost 5, with 8 bases in between. The V gene's germline CDR1 is LNHNV and CDR2 YYDKDF (reference sequence). The CDR3 protein is CATSRDRFHEQYF. The CDR3 nucleotides are TGTGCCACCAGCAGAGACAGGTTCCACGAGCAGTACTTC.

The rearrangement links TRBV11-2 to TRBJ2-2; D is ambiguous. This CDR3 comprises 14 residues. The V gene's germline CDR1 is SGHAT and CDR2 FQNNGV. Trimming pared 1 base from V and 9 bases from J, leaving 12 bases between. CDR3 protein: CASSLVRSSRELFF. Written as DNA, the CDR3 is TGTGCCAGCAGCTTAGTCCGGTCTTCGCGGGAGCTGTTTTTT. The whole variable domain, remainder taken from reference TRBV11-2 and TRBJ2-2, is EAGVAQSPRYKIIEKRQSVAFWCNPISGHATLYWYQQILGQGPKLLIQFQNNGVVDDSQLPKDRFSAERLKGVDSTLKIQPAKLEDSAVYLCASSLVRSSRELFFGEGSRLTVL.

The chain couples TRBV19 to TRBJ2-6; 10 nucleotides line up with TRBD1. Trimming cost V 6 bases and J 2 bases; bases outside gene matches: 1. The CDR3 length is 15 residues. The germline CDR1 and CDR2 sequences are LNHDA and SQIVND (reference sequence). CDR3 protein: CASSDRGPGANVLTF. DNA of the CDR3: TGTGCCAGTAGCGACAGGGGGCCTGGGGCCAACGTCCTGACTTTC.

The V gene is TRBV7-6, the J gene TRBJ1-2; TRBD1 matches at 7 bases. CDR1 and CDR2 from the germline V gene are SGHVS and FNYEAQ. The CDR3 has 15 residues. The J segment lost 4 bases and the V segment lost 3 bases, leaving 8 bases of the junction unmatched. The CDR3 spells CASSLVRGPSYGYTF. DNA of the CDR3: TGTGCCAGCAGCTTGGTTAGGGGGCCCTCCTATGGCTACACCTTC.

V usage is TRBV5-5 and J usage is TRBJ2-1, with D perhaps TRBD2 (5 bases). V lost 4 bases and J 4 bases, leaving 15 bases between the germline ends. This CDR3 is built from 15 residues. Germline CDR1 and CDR2: SGHKS and YYEKEE (reference sequence). DNA of the CDR3: TGTGCCAGCAGCCGACGGGAAGCTGAATACAATGAGCAGTTCTTC. Translation: CASSRREAEYNEQFF.

The chain recombines TRBV7-2 with TRBJ2-3, with TRBD2 identical over 14 bases. Germline trimming cut 5 bases from V and 3 bases from J; bases unmatched to any gene: 4. The CDR3 sequence is 16 residues long. Germline assignment: CDR1 SGHTA and CDR2 FQGNSA. The CDR3 DNA is TGTGCCAGCAGCAGACGACTAGCGGGGGGGACAGATACGCAGTATTTT. This translates into CASSRRLAGGTDTQYF.

This chain uses TRBV4-2 with TRBJ1-5, with D possibly being TRBD1 (6 bases). V was clipped by 1 base and J by 3 bases, with 13 bases between them. The CDR3 length is 16 residues. Germline-derived CDR1 and CDR2 are LGHNA and YNFKEQ. CDR3 in amino acids: CASSQGGGGFNQPQHF. The CDR3, as DNA: TGTGCCAGCAGCCAAGGGGGAGGGGGTTTCAATCAGCCCCAGCATTTT.

The rearrangement links TRBV9 to TRBJ1-6; no clear D gene. Trimming removed 4 bases from V and 7 bases from J, with 6 bases in between. This CDR3 has 12 residues. The germline V gene encodes CDR1 SGDLS and CDR2 YYNGEE. The CDR3 DNA sequence: TGTGCCAGCAGCTCTATGAATTCACCCCTCCACTTT. It translates to CASSSMNSPLHF.

This chain connects TRBV2 to TRBJ1-4, with D uncertain. The CDR3 loop spans 15 amino acids. In germline, CDR1 is SNHLY, CDR2 FYNNEI. V lost 5 bases to trimming and J lost 2 bases, with 12 bases between them. CDR3 nucleotides: TGTGCCAGCAGTCTAGCGAGACGGACTAATGAAAAACTGTTTTTT. Its protein product is CASSLARRTNEKLFF. Based on the CDR3 plus reference TRBV2 and TRBJ1-4, the full variable domain is EPEVTQTPSHQVTQMGQEVILRCVPISNHLYFYWYRQILGQKVEFLVSFYNNEISEKSEIFDDQFSVERPDGSNFTLKIRSTKLEDSAMYFCASSLARRTNEKLFFGSGTQLSVL.

This rearrangement joins TRBV20-1 to TRBJ1-1; D uncertain. CDR1 and CDR2 (germline): DFQATT, SNEGSKA (reference sequence). V lost 6 bases, J lost 2 bases, and 4 bases lay in between. The CDR3 extends over 10 amino acids. The CDR3 DNA is TGCAGTGCCGTTAACACTGAAGCTTTCTTT. Translating it yields CSAVNTEAFF.

The chain has TRBV6-1 and TRBJ1-5, with D unresolved. V lost 4 bases to trimming and J lost 0 bases, with 19 bases between them. Germline CDR1 is MNHNS and CDR2 is SASEGT. The CDR3 extends over 18 amino acids. The CDR3 here is CASSALPRGPNSNQPQHF. In nucleotides, the CDR3 is TGTGCCAGCAGTGCCCTCCCCCGCGGGCCCAATAGCAATCAGCCCCAGCATTTT.

V usage is TRBV7-6 and J usage is TRBJ2-1; 8 bases align to TRBD2. Looked up from germline, CDR1 is SGHVS and CDR2 is FNYEAQ. With 2 bases clipped from V and 8 bases from J, the junction kept 11 bases outside the gene matches. The CDR3 contains 16 residues. CDR3 region: CASSLYERGSGDEQFF. As DNA, the CDR3 is TGTGCCAGCAGCTTATACGAGCGGGGGAGCGGCGATGAGCAGTTCTTC. Together with reference TRBV7-6 and TRBJ2-1, the CDR3 gives the full variable domain: GAGVSQSPRYKVTKRGQDVALRCDPISGHVSLYWYRQALGQGPEFLTYFNYEAQQDKSGLPNDRFSAERPEGSISTLTIQRTEQRDSAMYRCASSLYERGSGDEQFFGPGTRLTVL.